The TCR beta chain described here comes from a study of blood T cell repertoires in COVID-19. Study summary: Acute and convalescent COVID-19 specimens originated in the United States, Italy and Spain. PBMCs, B-cell-depleted T cells, or T cells provided the cDNA or gDNA that made up the material.

Study processing details: Amplification of reference gene primers was used by the study to estimate nucleated cell counts. This table comes from immunoSEQ multiplex PCR, and its TCRdb copy is limited to in-frame clones, with some not included. V and J calls and clone size are copied from that table; D and trimming were computed from the DNA. In the table there are 130,000 to 150,000 clones, approximately 80% of which are singletons. This clonotype was sampled from a human donor in a cohort sampled during active COVID-19. Specimen: peripheral blood.

In DNA, the CDR3 is TGTGCCTGGAGGCAGATGAACACTGAAGCTTTCTTT. Protein: CAWRQMNTEAFF. This rearrangement joins TRBV30 to TRBJ1-1; D unclear. Trimming cost V 3 bases and J 0 bases, with 5 bases left between them. CDR3 size: 12 residues. CDR1 GTSNPN and CDR2 SVGIG come from the germline V gene (reference sequence).